This T cell receptor beta chain was profiled in a study of blood T cell repertoires in COVID-19. J was trimmed by 3 bases and V by 7 bases; bases with no gene match: 2. This CDR3 spans 13 amino acids. The V gene's germline CDR1 is SGDLS and CDR2 YYNGEE. Some clones are missing from TCRdb's copy, which holds only in-frame ones; the method was immunoSEQ multiplex PCR. The sample carries approximately 300,000 clones, roughly 90% recorded once. The V and J genes are TRBV9 and TRBJ2-1, with 9 bases lining up with TRBD2. Material: peripheral blood. This clonotype was sampled from a man aged 18 to 29 who had recovered from COVID-19. CDR3 residues: CASASGVYNEQFF. DNA of the CDR3: TGTGCCAGCGCTAGCGGGGTCTACAATGAGCAGTTCTTC.